The rows below give T cell receptor beta chains drawn from one sample of a study of cytomegalovirus exposure and HLA in healthy donors. The protocol was immunoSEQ multiplex PCR, while the TCRdb copy is restricted to in-frame clones and leaves out a portion. The profile shows roughly 62,000 clones, about 94% of them singletons. Sequenced input: PBMCs. The origin of the receptors is a man between 18 and 29 years old in good health and CMV-seronegative. The CDR3 runs from the conserved cysteine through the conserved F or W. A D gene is named only where the DNA matches it firmly. Expanded clones get a size class; other rows say once, few or many, or leave the size out.

clone size: .
J gene: TRBJ2-7
D gene: .
V gene: TRBV27
CDR3 protein: CASSLGHEQYF
CDR3 DNA: TGTGCCAGCAGTTTAGGCCACGAGCAGTACTTC

clone size: .
J gene: TRBJ2-7
D gene: TRBD2
V gene: TRBV27
CDR3 protein: CASSPRGDEYEQYF
CDR3 DNA: TGTGCCAGCAGCCCCCGGGGGGACGAATACGAGCAGTACTTC

clone size: .
J gene: TRBJ2-5
D gene: .
V gene: TRBV7-2
CDR3 protein: CASSSTGLFLQETQYF
CDR3 DNA: TGTGCCAGCAGCTCAACCGGACTTTTTTTGCAAGAGACCCAGTACTTC

clone size: .
J gene: TRBJ1-2
D gene: .
V gene: TRBV25-1
CDR3 protein: CASSDLWSGYTF
CDR3 DNA: TGTGCCAGCAGTGATCTATGGTCTGGCTACACCTTC

clone size: .
J gene: TRBJ2-1
D gene: .
V gene: TRBV15
CDR3 protein: CATSWSASSYNEQFF
CDR3 DNA: TGTGCCACCAGCTGGAGCGCGAGCTCCTACAATGAGCAGTTCTTC

clone size: .
J gene: TRBJ2-1
D gene: .
V gene: TRBV30
CDR3 protein: CAWSGSVEQFF
CDR3 DNA: TGTGCCTGGAGTGGCAGTGTTGAGCAGTTCTTC

clone size: .
J gene: TRBJ2-3
D gene: TRBD2
V gene: TRBV11-2
CDR3 protein: CASRFLESGGNTQYF
CDR3 DNA: TGTGCCAGCAGATTTTTGGAGTCGGGAGGGAATACGCAGTATTTT

clone size: .
J gene: TRBJ2-7
D gene: .
V gene: TRBV7-9
CDR3 protein: CASSPTGLAYEQYF
CDR3 DNA: TGTGCCAGCAGCCCAACAGGGTTAGCCTACGAGCAGTACTTC

clone size: .
J gene: TRBJ2-3
D gene: .
V gene: TRBV7-2
CDR3 protein: CASSVNSGLSTDTQYF
CDR3 DNA: TGTGCCAGCAGCGTAAATTCGGGACTCAGCACAGATACGCAGTATTTT

clone size: .
J gene: TRBJ2-2
D gene: TRBD2
V gene: TRBV7-6
CDR3 protein: CASSSLAGTGELFF
CDR3 DNA: TGTGCCAGCAGCTCCCTAGCGGGAACCGGGGAGCTGTTTTTT

clone size: .
J gene: TRBJ1-2
D gene: .
V gene: TRBV19
CDR3 protein: CASNRRDYGYTF
CDR3 DNA: TGTGCCAGTAACCGCCGGGACTATGGCTACACCTTC

clone size: .
J gene: TRBJ2-1
D gene: .
V gene: TRBV25-1
CDR3 protein: CASMASVNEQFF
CDR3 DNA: TGTGCCAGCATGGCGAGCGTTAATGAGCAGTTCTTC

clone size: .
J gene: TRBJ1-1
D gene: .
V gene: TRBV27
CDR3 protein: CASSFEGNTEAFF
CDR3 DNA: TGTGCCAGCAGTTTTGAGGGGAACACTGAAGCTTTCTTT

clone size: once
J gene: TRBJ2-7
D gene: TRBD2
V gene: TRBV18
CDR3 protein: CASSPGLAGGNIYEQYF
CDR3 DNA: TGTGCCAGCTCACCAGGTTTAGCGGGAGGGAATATCTACGAGCAGTACTTC

clone size: .
J gene: TRBJ2-1
D gene: .
V gene: TRBV21-1
CDR3 protein: CASSKPGPQLAGGRSSYNEQFF
CDR3 DNA: TGTGCCAGCAGCAAACCAGGACCCCAACTAGCGGGAGGCCGAAGCTCCTACAATGAGCAGTTCTTC

clone size: .
J gene: TRBJ1-2
D gene: .
V gene: TRBV5-6
CDR3 protein: CASSILTGNYGYTF
CDR3 DNA: TGTGCCAGCAGCATACTGACAGGCAACTATGGCTACACCTTC

clone size: .
J gene: TRBJ2-1
D gene: TRBD1
V gene: TRBV2
CDR3 protein: CASSLDRGFDEQFF
CDR3 DNA: TGTGCCAGCAGCCTGGACAGGGGGTTTGATGAGCAGTTCTTC

clone size: once
J gene: TRBJ2-3
D gene: TRBD2
V gene: TRBV6-1
CDR3 protein: CASSEGGGTIEYF
CDR3 DNA: TGTGCCAGCAGTGAAGGCGGAGGGACTATCGAGTATTTT

clone size: .
J gene: TRBJ2-7
D gene: TRBD2
V gene: TRBV11-2
CDR3 protein: CASSWESGLAASGEQYF
CDR3 DNA: TGTGCCAGCAGCTGGGAGTCGGGACTAGCGGCCTCGGGAGAGCAGTACTTC

clone size: .
J gene: TRBJ2-6
D gene: .
V gene: TRBV7-9
CDR3 protein: CASSSAPGTGANVLTF
CDR3 DNA: TGTGCCAGCAGCTCCGCTCCTGGCACTGGGGCCAACGTCCTGACTTTC

clone size: .
J gene: TRBJ1-1
D gene: .
V gene: TRBV19
CDR3 protein: CASSLNRPLTTEAFF
CDR3 DNA: TGTGCCAGTAGTCTCAACAGGCCTCTAACGACTGAAGCTTTCTTT

clone size: once
J gene: TRBJ1-5
D gene: .
V gene: TRBV7-9
CDR3 protein: CASSWTEQPQHF
CDR3 DNA: TGTGCCAGCAGCTGGACAGAACAGCCCCAGCATTTT

clone size: .
J gene: TRBJ2-1
D gene: TRBD2
V gene: TRBV18
CDR3 protein: CASSPVLTLGLAGNNEQFF
CDR3 DNA: TGTGCCAGCTCACCGGTACTGACCCTGGGACTAGCGGGGAACAATGAGCAGTTCTTC

clone size: .
J gene: TRBJ2-2
D gene: TRBD1
V gene: TRBV18
CDR3 protein: CASSPRTGDTGELFF
CDR3 DNA: TGTGCCAGCTCACCAAGGACAGGGGACACCGGGGAGCTGTTTTTT

clone size: .
J gene: TRBJ2-7
D gene: TRBD2
V gene: TRBV7-8
CDR3 protein: CASSPRWSGVLSYEQYF
CDR3 DNA: TGTGCCAGCAGCCCCCGGTGGAGCGGGGTGCTATCCTACGAGCAGTACTTC

clone size: .
J gene: TRBJ2-7
D gene: TRBD1
V gene: TRBV2
CDR3 protein: CASRQGFGTTYEQYF
CDR3 DNA: TGTGCCAGCAGACAGGGGTTCGGGACAACCTACGAGCAGTACTTC

clone size: .
J gene: TRBJ2-1
D gene: TRBD2
V gene: TRBV9
CDR3 protein: CASSVVGYSGNTEQFF
CDR3 DNA: TGTGCCAGCAGCGTAGTAGGTTATAGCGGGAACACTGAGCAGTTCTTC

clone size: .
J gene: TRBJ2-2
D gene: .
V gene: TRBV7-9
CDR3 protein: CASSLGQSSGELFF
CDR3 DNA: TGTGCCAGCAGTTTAGGACAAAGTAGCGGGGAGCTGTTTTTT

clone size: .
J gene: TRBJ2-2
D gene: TRBD1
V gene: TRBV4-1
CDR3 protein: CASSQDGYRGATGELFF
CDR3 DNA: TGCGCCAGCAGCCAAGATGGCTACAGGGGAGCCACCGGGGAGCTGTTTTTT

clone size: .
J gene: TRBJ2-1
D gene: .
V gene: TRBV25-1
CDR3 protein: CASSSWSSYNEQFF
CDR3 DNA: TGTGCCAGCAGTAGCTGGAGCTCCTACAATGAGCAGTTCTTC

clone size: .
J gene: TRBJ2-1
D gene: TRBD2
V gene: TRBV25-1
CDR3 protein: CASSFSGSRNEQFF
CDR3 DNA: TGTGCCAGCAGTTTTAGCGGGAGTCGGAATGAGCAGTTCTTC

clone size: .
J gene: TRBJ2-6
D gene: TRBD1
V gene: TRBV28
CDR3 protein: CASSPSGQGAGGANVLTF
CDR3 DNA: TGTGCCAGCAGTCCCTCGGGACAGGGGGCGGGTGGGGCCAACGTCCTGACTTTC

clone size: .
J gene: TRBJ1-2
D gene: .
V gene: TRBV28
CDR3 protein: CASRSGRNGYTF
CDR3 DNA: TGTGCCAGCAGGTCGGGGAGAAATGGCTACACCTTC

clone size: .
J gene: TRBJ2-7
D gene: .
V gene: TRBV7-2
CDR3 protein: CASSSSRYEQYF
CDR3 DNA: TGTGCCAGCAGCTCCTCGCGGTACGAGCAGTACTTC

clone size: .
J gene: TRBJ1-5
D gene: TRBD1
V gene: TRBV28
CDR3 protein: CASSLTRDRGSNQPQHF
CDR3 DNA: TGTGCCAGCAGTTTAACCCGGGACAGGGGTAGCAATCAGCCCCAGCATTTT

clone size: once
J gene: TRBJ2-7
D gene: TRBD1
V gene: TRBV6-5
CDR3 protein: CASSADRGTYEQYF
CDR3 DNA: TGTGCCAGCAGTGCGGACAGGGGTACCTACGAGCAGTACTTC

clone size: once
J gene: TRBJ1-1
D gene: .
V gene: TRBV28
CDR3 protein: CASTSTPGGPSSPEAFF
CDR3 DNA: TGTGCCAGCACCTCTACTCCCGGTGGGCCTTCGAGCCCTGAAGCTTTCTTT

clone size: .
J gene: TRBJ2-3
D gene: TRBD2
V gene: TRBV16
CDR3 protein: CASSLYNAGGRGDTQYF
CDR3 DNA: TGTGCCAGCAGCCTTTATAACGCGGGAGGCCGGGGAGATACGCAGTATTTT

clone size: .
J gene: TRBJ1-1
D gene: .
V gene: TRBV14
CDR3 protein: CASSQGTALNTEAFF
CDR3 DNA: TGTGCCAGCAGCCAAGGGACAGCTTTGAACACTGAAGCTTTCTTT

clone size: .
J gene: TRBJ2-1
D gene: TRBD2
V gene: TRBV29-1
CDR3 protein: CSVQVAGADNEQFF
CDR3 DNA: TGCAGCGTTCAGGTAGCGGGAGCGGACAATGAGCAGTTCTTC

clone size: .
J gene: TRBJ1-5
D gene: .
V gene: TRBV7-9
CDR3 protein: CASSSDSQPQHF
CDR3 DNA: TGTGCCAGCAGCTCCGACAGTCAGCCCCAGCATTTT

clone size: .
J gene: TRBJ1-4
D gene: .
V gene: TRBV10-3
CDR3 protein: CAISESGAASEKLFF
CDR3 DNA: TGTGCCATCAGTGAGTCGGGGGCCGCCTCCGAAAAACTGTTTTTT

clone size: .
J gene: TRBJ2-1
D gene: TRBD2
V gene: TRBV29-1
CDR3 protein: CSGEVAGGYNEQFF
CDR3 DNA: TGCAGCGGGGAGGTCGCGGGGGGGTACAATGAGCAGTTCTTC

clone size: .
J gene: TRBJ2-3
D gene: .
V gene: TRBV6-4
CDR3 protein: CASSEATGLTQYF
CDR3 DNA: TGTGCCAGCAGTGAGGCCACAGGGTTAACGCAGTATTTT

clone size: .
J gene: TRBJ2-5
D gene: TRBD1
V gene: TRBV7-6
CDR3 protein: CASSEGPGQQETQYF
CDR3 DNA: TGTGCCAGCAGCGAGGGTCCGGGACAGCAAGAGACCCAGTACTTC

clone size: .
J gene: TRBJ2-4
D gene: TRBD2
V gene: TRBV13
CDR3 protein: CASSPGLAGIAKNIQYF
CDR3 DNA: TGTGCCAGCAGCCCGGGACTAGCGGGAATAGCCAAAAACATTCAGTACTTC